This T cell receptor beta chain was observed in a study of Ad26.COV2.S vaccination and SARS-CoV-2 variants (TCRdb year 2021). About the full investigation: Vaccine-arm donors came from COV1001, a multicentre, randomized, double-blind, placebo-controlled phase I-IIa trial of Ad26.COV2.S in healthy adults. Ad26.COV2.S was administered intramuscularly at a dose of 5x10^10 or 1x10^11 viral particles, either as one shot or as two shots given 56 days apart. TCRbeta repertoire sequencing was used to assess the specificity and breadth of SARS-CoV-2-reactive T cell receptors after Ad26.COV2.S vaccination. The TCR-sequenced set comprised around 32 samples: about 19 Ad26.COV2.S vaccine recipients, 5 placebo recipients and 8 SARS-CoV-2 convalescent individuals. Participants in the trial were split at random into five groups of five each, receiving low-dose or high-dose Ad26.COV2.S once or twice, or else placebo on both occasions. Investigators did not know the trial group allocation while performing experiments and assessing outcomes. Study-wide conclusions, independent of this receptor: The study was not powered for comparison of responses between vaccine doses or regimens. Vaccine and placebo recipients had comparable non-spike TCR breadth, which fits with the vaccine containing only spike. The authors noted that total T cell responses may have been underestimated by the TCR breadth and depth analyses. After vaccination, spike-specific CD8+ and CD4+ T cell responses were reported to show substantial breadth. Higher spike-specific TCR breadth was observed in Ad26.COV2.S recipients than in placebo recipients (P = 0.0014).

The CDR3 has 15 amino acids, counting the end cysteine and phenylalanine. The kept DNA is CDR3 alone, 45 bases in frame from the first base. Taken from the germline V gene, the CDR1 and CDR2 loops are KGHSH and LQKENI. V is clipped by 6 bases and J by 2 bases, and the sequence between their germline boundaries is 17 bases long. TCRbeta CDR3 regions were sequenced with the immunoSEQ Assay. After extraction, genomic DNA underwent amplification by bias-controlled multiplex PCR, followed by high-throughput sequencing. Per the authors' processing: To quantify the absolute abundance of every unique TCRbeta CDR3 region, sequences were collapsed and filtered. T cell fraction was estimated by normalization of TCRbeta template counts to usable DNA, with usable DNA being measured through amplification of reference genes present in all nucleated cells. Repertoire TCRs were annotated as SARS-CoV-2-specific by exact matching of V gene, CDR3 amino acid sequence and J gene to a known reactive TCR set. The reference SARS-CoV-2 TCR set came from MIRA and was filtered for enrichment in COVID-19-positive ImmuneCODE repertoires, removing public or cross-reactive TCRs. Using the MIRA antigens, annotated TCRs were further analysed by specific ORF or by position within an ORF. Breadth was defined as the number of annotated unique rearrangements divided by the total number of unique productive rearrangements, and depth was defined as the summed frequency of the annotated unique rearrangements. TCR breadth was compared between groups using two-sided Wilcoxon rank-sum tests. TCRdb took this table from immuneACCESS and kept in-frame rearrangements with V and J called. Such tables lack part of the clones; where checked against another copy, unresolved V genes explain under half of the gap, and the rest is unexplained. The V and J calls and clone size come from that table; D and trimming were worked out from the DNA. The sample yields 400,000 to 450,000 clones; roughly 90% were counted once. Together, the top ten hold more than 10% of the sample.

The sample's treatment or condition label is to be understood as: around 19 received Ad26.COV2.S at low or high dose, single or two shots; roughly five received placebo; per-sample allocation not given. For vaccine and placebo recipients, the sequenced repertoires came from samples collected on day 63 after the first injection. In Cohort 1b, roughly 26 adults aged 18-55 years were enrolled at a single site in Boston, USA, between 29 July and 7 August 2020. Ad26.COV2.S was a replication-incompetent adenovirus type 26 vector expressing a prefusion-stabilized SARS-CoV-2 spike protein from the original Wuhan strain. With regard to this clone: Its recognized antigen is unknown. No much larger clone exists at a distance of one base, and base qualities are not known.

The clonotype originates from a person aged 18-65 years who received the Ad26.COV2.S COVID-19 vaccine or a placebo. This sample comprised peripheral blood, obtained in a trial of Ad26.COV2.S vaccine versus placebo. The rearranged segments are TRBV18 and TRBJ2-7; no D gene can be assigned with confidence. The CDR3 loop reads CASSPRLESTYEQYF. In nucleotide form, the sequence is TGTGCCAGCTCCCCCAGACTCGAAAGTACCTACGAGCAGTACTTC.